Presented here are 20 T cell receptor beta chains from one specimen sequenced in a study of OX40 agonist ivuxolimab in advanced cancers. This table comes from immunoSEQ multiplex PCR, and its TCRdb copy is limited to in-frame clones, with some not included. This repertoire shows fewer than 45,000 clones, roughly four fifths found once; its top ten account for about 2%. Material: CD4+ or CD8+ T cells sorted from blood, obtained in a trial of the OX40 agonist ivuxolimab. The receptor source for this set is an adult with an advanced solid tumor such as melanoma, head and neck, liver or kidney cancer.

CDR3 bases: TGTGCCATCAGTGAAGGTGGGGACAGGGGTGTCTACGAGCAGTACTTC. Translated, it gives CAISEGGDRGVYEQYF. This chain connects TRBV10-3 to TRBJ2-7; 10 bases fit TRBD1. The CDR3 is made up of 16 amino acids. CDR1 and CDR2 from the germline V gene are ENHRY and SYGVKD. The ends lost 3 bases at V and 3 bases at J; junction bases unmatched: 8.

As for this clone: This sample includes further DNA sequences coding for the same CDR3. The rearrangement joins TRBV5-6 to TRBJ1-1, with 7 bases matching TRBD1. Trimming at V came to 4 bases and at J to 1 base, leaving 10 bases not matched to a gene. This CDR3 region has 16 residues. The germline gives CDR1 SGHDT, CDR2 YYEEEE. CDR3 sequence reads: CASSLVLQGGNTEAFF. CDR3 in DNA: TGTGCCAGCAGCCTGGTTCTTCAGGGGGGGAACACTGAAGCTTTCTTT.

This sequence joins TRBV18 and TRBJ1-4, with 9 bases aligning to TRBD1. The ends lost 2 bases at V and 5 bases at J; junction bases unmatched: 3. This CDR3 spans 15 amino acids. In germline, CDR1 is KGHSH, CDR2 LQKENI. CDR3 amino acids: CASSPTGGSNEKLFF. CDR3 bases: TGTGCCAGCTCACCAACAGGGGGCTCGAATGAAAAACTGTTTTTT.

The V gene is TRBV5-1, the J gene TRBJ2-2, with TRBD1 matching 8 bases. The CDR3 is 15 amino acids. Germline V gives CDR1 SGHRS, CDR2 YFSETQ. The J segment lost 6 bases and the V segment lost 0 bases, leaving 4 bases of the junction unmatched. The CDR3 loop reads CASSLVRTGPGELFF. The CDR3 bases are TGCGCCAGCAGCTTGGTCAGGACAGGGCCCGGGGAGCTGTTTTTT.

The chain links TRBV9 to TRBJ2-1, with 9 bases lining up with TRBD1. CDR3 size: 15 residues. Germline lookup yields CDR1 SGDLS and CDR2 YYNGEE. Losses at the gene ends were 3 bases for V and 6 bases for J; bases not matched to a gene: 7. The CDR3, as DNA: TGTGCCAGCAGCGCCCGACAGGGGGTCTTCAATGAGCAGTTCTTC. Residues: CASSARQGVFNEQFF.

The chain combines TRBV29-1 with TRBJ1-1; maybe TRBD1 (5 bases). Germline V gene lookup returns CDR1 SQVTM and CDR2 ANQGSEA. This CDR3 comprises 14 residues. Trimming pared 4 bases from V and 4 bases from J, leaving 16 bases between. This chain's CDR3 is CSVGLGASGTEAFF. The DNA for the CDR3 is TGCAGCGTTGGACTTGGGGCTTCGGGCACTGAAGCTTTCTTT.

This clone was observed a single time. The chain employs TRBV5-4 and TRBJ2-7, with TRBD1 identical over 9 bases. Germline CDR1 and CDR2: SGHNT and YYREEE (reference sequence). V trimming: 4 bases; J trimming: 2 bases; junction bases outside the gene matches: 10. The CDR3 spans 16 residues. CDR3 nucleotide sequence: TGTGCCAGCAGCCCTCCGGGCGGACAGGGGACCTACGAGCAGTACTTC. It codes for CASSPPGGQGTYEQYF. Full variable domain (remainder filled in from reference TRBV5-4 and TRBJ2-7): ETGVTQSPTHLIKTRGQQVTLRCSSQSGHNTVSWYQQALGQGPQFIFQYYREEENGRGNFPPRFSGLQFPNYSSELNVNALELDDSALYLCASSPPGGQGTYEQYFGPGTRLTVT.

The chain has TRBV9 and TRBJ2-3; tentatively, D is TRBD2 (7 bases). The CDR3 is 17 amino acids. Germline V lookup: CDR1 SGDLS, CDR2 YYNGEE. Trimming pared 0 bases from V and 2 bases from J, leaving 16 bases between. CDR3 coding DNA: TGTGCCAGCAGCGTAGCAATAGGGGGGGCAAACACAGATACGCAGTATTTT. This sequence encodes CASSVAIGGANTDTQYF.

V and J are TRBV20-1 and TRBJ2-2; D gene uncertain. Trimming stripped 7 bases from V and 8 bases from J, with 11 bases between. This CDR3 is built from 11 residues. Per germline, CDR1 DFQATT and CDR2 SNEGSKA (reference sequence). The CDR3 loop is CSGLELGELFF. CDR3 bases: TGCAGTGGACTTGAATTAGGGGAGCTGTTTTTT.

The V and J genes are TRBV11-2 and TRBJ1-2, with TRBD1 identical over 8 bases. The CDR3 has 14 amino acids. The V gene's germline CDR1 is SGHAT and CDR2 FQNNGV. V dropped 4 bases and J dropped 6; count of bases not matched to a gene: 7. CDR3 amino acids: CASSSRDRYNGYTF. The DNA of the CDR3 is TGTGCCAGCAGCTCCCGGGACAGGTATAATGGCTACACCTTC.

The CDR3 region is CASSYVTGVYGYTF. The CDR3 DNA sequence: TGTGCCAGCAGTTACGTCACAGGGGTCTATGGCTACACCTTC. The chain combines TRBV6-6 with TRBJ1-2, with TRBD1 matching over 7 bases. After removal of 2 bases from V and 4 bases from J, the junction contained 4 bases not matched to a gene. The germline V gene encodes CDR1 MNHNY and CDR2 SVGAGI (reference sequence). This CDR3 is built from 14 residues.

This clone was picked up one time. The chain has TRBV20-1 and TRBJ1-2; D is uncertain. This CDR3 region has 11 residues. Germline-derived CDR1 and CDR2 are DFQATT and SNEGSKA (reference sequence). Trimming removed 3 bases from V and 6 bases from J, with 8 bases in between. The CDR3 loop is CSASLSDGYTF. The CDR3 nucleotides are TGCAGTGCTAGTTTGTCAGATGGCTACACCTTC.

This rearrangement joins TRBV18 to TRBJ2-2, with 8 nucleotides matching TRBD2. Germline V lookup: CDR1 KGHSH, CDR2 LQKENI. The CDR3 length is 16 residues. With 0 bases clipped from V and 5 bases from J, the junction kept 5 bases outside the gene matches. The CDR3 sequence is CASSPPTGRETGELFF. CDR3 bases: TGTGCCAGCTCACCACCTACCGGGAGGGAGACCGGGGAGCTGTTTTTT.

The chain carries TRBV5-6 and TRBJ2-1, with a tentative D call TRBD2 (7 bases). V gave up 6 bases and J gave up 10 bases, with 17 bases separating them. The germline CDR1 and CDR2 sequences are SGHDT and YYEEEE. This CDR3 has 13 amino acids. The CDR3 loop reads CASNPTGRDEQFF. In DNA, the CDR3 is TGTGCCAGCAACCCTACAGGGAGGGACGAGCAGTTCTTC.

The chain uses TRBV29-1 and TRBJ1-1, with D tentatively TRBD1 (5 bases). The CDR3 loop spans 11 amino acids. Trimming removed 6 bases from V and 7 bases from J, with 12 bases in between. In germline, CDR1 is SQVTM, CDR2 ANQGSEA. Here the CDR3 DNA reads TGCAGCGTGGGGGGGGGTCATGAAGCTTTCTTT. Translating gives CSVGGGHEAFF. The full variable domain, with the rest looked up from reference TRBV29-1 and TRBJ1-1, is SAVISQKPSRDICQRGTSLTIQCQVDSQVTMMFWYRQQPGQSLTLIATANQGSEATYESGFVIDKFPISRPNLTFSTLTVSNMSPEDSSIYLCSVGGGHEAFFGQGTRLTVV.

This chain uses TRBV7-2 with TRBJ2-3, with D hard to call. Trimming stripped 2 bases from V and 4 bases from J, with 7 bases between. This CDR3 is built from 13 residues. The germline V gene has CDR1 SGHTA and CDR2 FQGNSA. The CDR3 protein is CASSLNFADTQYF. Here the CDR3 DNA reads TGTGCCAGCAGCTTAAACTTCGCAGATACGCAGTATTTT. The full variable domain, completed using reference TRBV7-2 and TRBJ2-3, is GAGVSQSPSNKVTEKGKDVELRCDPISGHTALYWYRQSLGQGLEFLIYFQGNSAPDKSGLPSDRFSAERTGGSVSTLTIQRTQQEDSAVYLCASSLNFADTQYFGPGTRLTVL.

The chain carries TRBV4-1 and TRBJ2-5; 12 bases fit TRBD2. The V gene end was trimmed by 2 bases and the J gene end by 5 bases; junction bases not matched to a gene: 6. CDR1 MGHRA and CDR2 YSYEKL come from the germline V gene. The CDR3 length is 16 residues. The CDR3 is CASSQQGLAGRETQYF. CDR3 DNA: TGCGCCAGCAGCCAACAAGGACTAGCGGGAAGGGAGACCCAGTACTTC.

The CDR3 is CASSDGVLVQETQYF. As DNA, the CDR3 is TGTGCCAGCAGCGACGGGGTACTAGTACAGGAGACCCAGTACTTC. The chain links TRBV7-2 to TRBJ2-5; possibly TRBD2 for D (5 bases). Trimming shortened V by 5 bases and J by 5 bases, and 18 bases separated the two germline ends. The germline V gene has CDR1 SGHTA and CDR2 FQGNSA. The CDR3 consists of 15 residues.

V usage is TRBV30 and J usage is TRBJ1-1, with D hard to call. Per germline, CDR1 GTSNPN and CDR2 SVGIG (reference sequence). The V gene lost 5 bases and the J gene lost 1 base, with 11 bases spanning the gap. The CDR3 has 13 residues. CDR3 in DNA: TGTGCCTGGGGTTGGTCAGAGAACACTGAAGCTTTCTTT. The encoded protein is CAWGWSENTEAFF.

This chain connects TRBV5-1 to TRBJ2-1, with 7 positions matching TRBD2. This CDR3 has 19 amino acids. CDR1 is SGHRS and CDR2 is YFSETQ in the germline V gene. Trimming at V came to 2 bases and at J to 0 bases, leaving 14 bases not matched to a gene. CDR3 coding DNA: TGCGCCAGCAGCTTACTCCAATTGGGAGGGGCCTTCTCCTACAATGAGCAGTTCTTC. It encodes CASSLLQLGGAFSYNEQFF.